This T cell receptor beta chain was sequenced in a study of T cells in Graves' hyperthyroidism and ophthalmopathy (dated by TCRdb to the late 2010s). For the wider study: Peripheral blood was sampled at the time of initial diagnosis, prior to any treatment. TCR V-J signatures able to tell the groups apart were searched for in a discovery cohort of 95 or so patients, of whom around 42 had Graves' ophthalmopathy and around 57 had stable Graves' hyperthyroidism. Prospective prediction of ophthalmopathy was tested in an independent validation cohort of 18 to 20 hyperthyroidism patients and 15 to 17 patients who later progressed to ophthalmopathy. For training and testing, the 110 or so patients in the discovery cohort were randomly divided in a 7:3 ratio. In addition, the study compared T-cell repertoires in thyroid tissue and in blood from five to seven Graves' hyperthyroidism patients. After sampling, hyperthyroidism patients received methimazole starting at 30 mg daily, and ophthalmopathy patients received high-dose intravenous methylprednisolone. According to the paper, TCR Vbeta CDR3 sequencing was carried out on 135 peripheral blood samples, which came from around 43 ophthalmopathy, fewer than 80 hyperthyroidism and roughly 17 progressor patients.

On the study overall, not on this receptor specifically: A model built on a 13 V-J signature distinguished ophthalmopathy from stable hyperthyroidism, reaching roughly 88% sensitivity and around 82% specificity in cross-validation and 80%/75% in testing. Sample size was not statistically predetermined, and investigators were not blinded to group allocation. Most expanded thyroid clonotypes (frequency above 0.001) were also found in blood, which suggests that blood repertoires may mirror thyroid immune responses. In validation, the model predicted progression to ophthalmopathy with about 71% sensitivity and around 72% specificity, a median of about 6 months before onset.

The TCR beta CDR3 regions were amplified from the RNA transcripts. For the first round of RT-PCR on the TCR CDR3, the HTBI primer set was used together with the Qiagen OneStep RT-PCR kit. The libraries were constructed in a second round of multiplex PCR and then size-selected and purified. Sequencing of the libraries was done on an Illumina HiSeq2000 using paired-end 100 bp reads. Per the original workflow: SOAPnuke was used to process the raw data, with reads discarded if the reads contained adapters or uncalled bases, had a mean Phred below 15, or lacked an exact constant-primer or identifier match. COPE v1.2.5 was used to merge high-quality paired reads, and clonotypes were defined as unique nucleotide sequences. MiTCR v1.1 was used to align the clonotypes against IMGT TRBV, TRBD and TRBJ reference segments. The analysis was restricted to V-J combinations with a frequency above 0.0001, which together covered 98% to 99.2% of the repertoires. A TCS score was defined as the ratio between F50 (clonal expansion) and ExV (chaos), using BLOSUM62-based TCRdist between CDR3 peptides within each V-J. Welch's t-statistics and random forest reduced around 520 V-J features to roughly 13, which were used in a naive Bayes classifier (R e1071). TCRdb applied fastp at Q25 and MiXCR to the public reads, then kept only in-frame beta chains. Every CDR3 protein is listed once, alongside the most common genes and DNA of its rows. The V and J calls were not made by the authors but by TCRdb's processing. This sample holds 600,000 to 750,000 distinct CDR3 sequences; 17% were observed only once. Less than 20% of the sample rests with the top ten.

Stable Graves' hyperthyroidism was defined as no progression to ophthalmopathy during 18 months of follow-up. The hyperthyroidism patients were between 18 and 65 years old and newly diagnosed, with a disease duration of less than 2 months. Patients with uncontrolled infections, other autoimmune diseases, pregnancy or lactation were excluded. Diagnoses were established on the basis of clinical symptoms, serum thyroxine and TRAb, thyroid ultrasound, and orbital computed tomography. Ficoll-Paque density gradient centrifugation was used to isolate PBMCs from 9.5 to 10 ml of fresh peripheral blood. Total RNA was extracted with Trizol reagent, and quality was checked on an Agilent 2100 Bioanalyzer. Between the V and J ends, shortened by 4 bases and 3 bases respectively, the junction contains 15 bases. CDR1 MNHEY and CDR2 SMNVEV are derived from the germline V gene (reference sequence). From cysteine to phenylalanine, the CDR3 is 16 amino acids long. Just CDR3 DNA is preserved here, 48 bases in frame from base 1.

This clonotype was counted once. Which antigen it targets is not known. Per-base qualities were not stored, and no clone one base away is much larger. A single read offers scant evidence. The source is a man aged 50 to 59 with Graves' hyperthyroidism. The sample was blood. The chain couples TRBV27 to TRBJ2-2; the D gene is perhaps TRBD2, from 6 matching bases. The base sequence is TGTGCCAGCAGTTCGCGACTAGTAGGCGACACCGGGGAGCTGTTTTTT. Its amino acids are CASSSRLVGDTGELFF.